This record concerns one T cell receptor (beta chain) sequence. Its target is unknown. Method: immunoSEQ multiplex PCR; TCRdb's copy keeps in-frame clones and lacks some. Of roughly 19,000 clones listed, roughly nine tenths are singletons. Time point specified: cycle 4 day 1 (C4D1), after more than five weeks of nivolumab. Every one of the patients relapsed after autologous stem cell transplantation (brentuximab vedotin exposure was variable). Thawed PBMCs supplied CD8+ T cells via magnetic negative selection. The entry originates in a study of PD-1 blockade in classical Hodgkin lymphoma. Study as a whole: Once every 2 weeks, patients received intravenous nivolumab at 3 mg/kg. Findings and caveats of the study: Lower baseline TCR diversity marked trial partial responders and progressors. Patients with an early start, nivolumab under 1 year after ASCT, were excluded.

There are 14 residues in the CDR3. Germline V gene data show CDR1 as MNHEY and CDR2 as SMNVEV (reference sequence). Trimming removed 6 bases from V and 3 bases from J; junction bases left unmatched: 3. This chain connects TRBV27 to TRBJ2-7; 12 bases are shared with TRBD1. The receptor's source is a human donor with classical Hodgkin lymphoma. The specimen was CD8+ T cells from blood, collected before the fourth cycle of nivolumab. The CDR3 protein is CASRGQGAVYEQYF. The CDR3, as DNA: TGTGCCAGCAGGGGACAGGGGGCGGTCTACGAGCAGTACTTC.